Listed below are T cell receptor beta chains from one sample, sequenced in a study of identical twins. In TCRdb, the 5' RACE reads were re-called with MiXCR into one record per CDR3 protein. This sample has roughly 1.6 million distinct CDR3 sequences; under 35% occur once, and the top ten carry less than 0.35%. Specimen: cord blood. Receptors were obtained from a newborn girl in good health. The CDR3 runs from the conserved cysteine through the conserved F or W. The D gene is left open where the match is weak. Size values are once, few and many counts, or a class for expanded clones, and some rows have none.

D gene: .; J gene: TRBJ2-5; V gene: TRBV20-1; clone size: many; CDR3 DNA: TGCAGTGCTAGACGTCAGGGAGAGACCCAGTACTTC; CDR3 protein: CSARRQGETQYF
D gene: TRBD2; J gene: TRBJ2-1; V gene: TRBV20-1; clone size: .; CDR3 DNA: TGCAGTGCTAGTTCGAGCGGGGGGGCCTCGTCTATCTATGAGCAGTTCTTC; CDR3 protein: CSASSSGGASSIYEQFF
D gene: TRBD1; J gene: TRBJ1-1; V gene: TRBV5-1; clone size: .; CDR3 DNA: TGCGCCAGCAGCCCCAGGGGGCAACGCACTGAAGCTTTCTTT; CDR3 protein: CASSPRGQRTEAFF
D gene: TRBD1; J gene: TRBJ2-1; V gene: TRBV12-5; clone size: .; CDR3 DNA: TGTGCTAGTGCCCCAGGGACAGCCAATGAGCAGTTCTTC; CDR3 protein: CASAPGTANEQFF
D gene: TRBD2; J gene: TRBJ2-3; V gene: TRBV20-1; clone size: many; CDR3 DNA: TGCAGTGCTACCGGGACTAGCGCCACAGATACGCAGTATTTT; CDR3 protein: CSATGTSATDTQYF
D gene: .; J gene: TRBJ2-5; V gene: TRBV7-2; clone size: .; CDR3 DNA: TGTGCCAGCAGCTTTGGGTCGGCGGGGGAGACCCAGTACTTC; CDR3 protein: CASSFGSAGETQYF
D gene: .; J gene: TRBJ1-1; V gene: TRBV19; clone size: .; CDR3 DNA: TGTGCCAGTACGGGACACACTGAAGCTTTCTTT; CDR3 protein: CASTGHTEAFF
D gene: .; J gene: TRBJ2-1; V gene: TRBV7-9; clone size: .; CDR3 DNA: TGTGCCAGCAGCTTACGCTACCCCAATGAGCAGTTCTTC; CDR3 protein: CASSLRYPNEQFF
D gene: .; J gene: TRBJ2-3; V gene: TRBV29-1; clone size: many; CDR3 DNA: TGCAGCGTTGAATTCGGCAGGGAAGGGTTCATCACGAATACGCAGTATTTT; CDR3 protein: CSVEFGREGFITNTQYF
D gene: TRBD2; J gene: TRBJ2-3; V gene: TRBV20-1; clone size: .; CDR3 DNA: TGCAGTCCGCGGCTAGCGGGGGGTACGCAGTATTTT; CDR3 protein: CSPRLAGGTQYF
D gene: .; J gene: TRBJ1-1; V gene: TRBV5-1; clone size: many; CDR3 DNA: TGCGCCAGCAGCTTTCGACGGAACACTGAAGCTTTCTTT; CDR3 protein: CASSFRRNTEAFF